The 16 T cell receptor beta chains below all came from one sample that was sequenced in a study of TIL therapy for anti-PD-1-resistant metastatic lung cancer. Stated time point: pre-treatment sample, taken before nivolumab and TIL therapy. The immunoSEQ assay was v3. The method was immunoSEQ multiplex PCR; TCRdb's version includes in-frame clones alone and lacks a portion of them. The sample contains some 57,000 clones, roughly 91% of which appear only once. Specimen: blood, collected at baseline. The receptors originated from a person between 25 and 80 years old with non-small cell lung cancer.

CDR3 in amino acids: CASSLGQYFTDTQYF. CDR3 nucleotide sequence: TGTGCCAGCAGCCTGGGACAGTACTTCACAGATACGCAGTATTTT. The chain combines TRBV5-5 with TRBJ2-3, with 7 bases that match TRBD1. The CDR3 is 15 amino acids. J lost 2 bases, V lost 4 bases, and 7 bases had no gene match. In germline, CDR1 is SGHKS, CDR2 YYEKEE (reference sequence).

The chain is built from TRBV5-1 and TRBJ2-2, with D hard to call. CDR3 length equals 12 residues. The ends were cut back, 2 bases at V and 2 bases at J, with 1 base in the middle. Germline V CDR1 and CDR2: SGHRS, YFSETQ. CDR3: CASSFNTGELFF. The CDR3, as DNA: TGCGCCAGCAGCTTCAACACCGGGGAGCTGTTTTTT.

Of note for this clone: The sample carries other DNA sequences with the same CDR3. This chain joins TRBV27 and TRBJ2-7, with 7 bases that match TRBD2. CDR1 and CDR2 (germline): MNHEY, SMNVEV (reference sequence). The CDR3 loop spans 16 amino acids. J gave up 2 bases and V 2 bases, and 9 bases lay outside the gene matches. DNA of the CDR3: TGTGCCAGCAGTTTAGGGGGGGGAAGGGGACCCTACGAGCAGTACTTC. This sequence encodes CASSLGGGRGPYEQYF.

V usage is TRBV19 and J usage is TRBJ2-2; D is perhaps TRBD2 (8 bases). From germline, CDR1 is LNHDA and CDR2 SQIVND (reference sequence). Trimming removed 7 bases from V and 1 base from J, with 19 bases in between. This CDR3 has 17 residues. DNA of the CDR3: TGTGCCAGTACCCGGGAGGGTAGGGGGCGGAACACCGGGGAGCTGTTTTTT. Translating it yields CASTREGRGRNTGELFF.

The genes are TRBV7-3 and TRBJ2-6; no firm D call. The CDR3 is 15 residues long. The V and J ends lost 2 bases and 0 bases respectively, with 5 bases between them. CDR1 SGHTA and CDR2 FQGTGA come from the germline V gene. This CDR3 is CASSLYSSGANVLTF. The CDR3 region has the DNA TGTGCCAGCAGCTTATACAGCTCTGGGGCCAACGTCCTGACTTTC.

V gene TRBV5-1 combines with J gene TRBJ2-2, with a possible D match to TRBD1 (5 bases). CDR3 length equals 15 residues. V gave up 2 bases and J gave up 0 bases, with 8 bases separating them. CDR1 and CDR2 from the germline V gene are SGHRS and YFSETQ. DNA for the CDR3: TGCGCCAGCAGCTTCAGGGAATCGAACACCGGGGAGCTGTTTTTT. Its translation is CASSFRESNTGELFF.

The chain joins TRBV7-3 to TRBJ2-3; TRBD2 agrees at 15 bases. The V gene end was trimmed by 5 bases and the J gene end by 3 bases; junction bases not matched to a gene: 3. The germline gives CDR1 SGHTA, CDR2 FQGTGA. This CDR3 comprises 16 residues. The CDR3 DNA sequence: TGTGCCAGCAGCCTCGGGACTAGCGGGAGGACAGATACGCAGTATTTT. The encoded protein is CASSLGTSGRTDTQYF.

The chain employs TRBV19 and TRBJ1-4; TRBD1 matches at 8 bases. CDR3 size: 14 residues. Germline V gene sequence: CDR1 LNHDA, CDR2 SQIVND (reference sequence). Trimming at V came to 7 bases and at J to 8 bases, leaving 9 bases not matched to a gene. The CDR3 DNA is TGTGCCAGTACCATGGACAGGGTCGGAGAAAAACTGTTTTTT. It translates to CASTMDRVGEKLFF. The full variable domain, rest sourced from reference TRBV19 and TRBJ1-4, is DGGITQSPKYLFRKEGQNVTLSCEQNLNHDAMYWYRQDPGQGLRLIYYSQIVNDFQKGDIAEGYSVSREKKESFPLTVTSAQKNPTAFYLCASTMDRVGEKLFFGSGTQLSVL.

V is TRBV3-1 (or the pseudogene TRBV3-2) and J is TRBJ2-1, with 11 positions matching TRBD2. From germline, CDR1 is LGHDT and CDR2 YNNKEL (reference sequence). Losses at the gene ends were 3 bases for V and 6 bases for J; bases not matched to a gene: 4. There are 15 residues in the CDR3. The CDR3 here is CASSHTSGGTNEQFF. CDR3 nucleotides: TGTGCCAGCAGCCATACTAGCGGGGGTACCAATGAGCAGTTCTTC.

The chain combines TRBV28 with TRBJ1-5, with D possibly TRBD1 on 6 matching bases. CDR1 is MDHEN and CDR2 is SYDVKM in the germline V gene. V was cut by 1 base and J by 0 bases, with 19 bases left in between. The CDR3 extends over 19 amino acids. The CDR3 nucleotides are TGTGCCAGCAGTTTATTCACGTCTGCGGGGGGCAGTAGCAATCAGCCCCAGCATTTT. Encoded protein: CASSLFTSAGGSSNQPQHF.

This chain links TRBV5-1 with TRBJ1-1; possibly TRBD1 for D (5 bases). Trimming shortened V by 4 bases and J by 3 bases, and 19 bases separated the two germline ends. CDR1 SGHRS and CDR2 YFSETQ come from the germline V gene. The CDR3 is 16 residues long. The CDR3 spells CASSTGLGAYDTEAFF. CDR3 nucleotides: TGCGCCAGCAGCACGGGTTTAGGGGCGTATGACACTGAAGCTTTCTTT. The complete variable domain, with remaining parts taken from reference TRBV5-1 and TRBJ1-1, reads KAGVTQTPRYLIKTRGQQVTLSCSPISGHRSVSWYQQTPGQGLQFLFEYFSETQRNKGNFPGRFSGRQFSNSRSEMNVSTLELGDSALYLCASSTGLGAYDTEAFFGQGTRLTVV.

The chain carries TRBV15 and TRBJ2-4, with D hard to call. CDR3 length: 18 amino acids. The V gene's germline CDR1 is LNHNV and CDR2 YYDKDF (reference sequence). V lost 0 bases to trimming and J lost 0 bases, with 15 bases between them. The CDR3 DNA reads TGTGCCACCAGCAGAGATCTGGGCAGCCTTATAGCCAAAAACATTCAGTACTTC. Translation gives CATSRDLGSLIAKNIQYF. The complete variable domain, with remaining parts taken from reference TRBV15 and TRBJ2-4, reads DAMVIQNPRYQVTQFGKPVTLSCSQTLNHNVMYWYQQKSSQAPKLLFHYYDKDFNNEADTPDNFQSRRPNTSFCFLDIRSPGLGDTAMYLCATSRDLGSLIAKNIQYFGAGTRLSVL.

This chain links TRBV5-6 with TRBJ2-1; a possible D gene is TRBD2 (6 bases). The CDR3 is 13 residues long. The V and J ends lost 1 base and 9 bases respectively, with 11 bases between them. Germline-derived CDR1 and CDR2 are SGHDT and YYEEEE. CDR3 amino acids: CASSLPGESEQFF. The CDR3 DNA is TGTGCCAGCAGCTTGCCGGGGGAGAGTGAGCAGTTCTTC.

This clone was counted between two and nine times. CDR3 sequence reads: CASSYVRTGGNYGYTF. In DNA, the CDR3 is TGTGCCAGCAGTTACGTTCGGACAGGGGGAAACTATGGCTACACCTTC. This chain uses TRBV6-5 with TRBJ1-2, with 10 bases lining up with TRBD1. With 2 bases clipped from V and 2 bases from J, the junction kept 5 bases outside the gene matches. This CDR3 comprises 16 residues. Germline CDR1 and CDR2: MNHEY and SVGAGI.

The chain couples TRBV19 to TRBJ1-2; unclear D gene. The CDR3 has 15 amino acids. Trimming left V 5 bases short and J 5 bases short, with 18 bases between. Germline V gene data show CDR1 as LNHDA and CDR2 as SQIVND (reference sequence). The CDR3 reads CASSQQAVQSYGYTF. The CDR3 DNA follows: TGTGCCAGTAGTCAGCAGGCCGTACAGAGTTATGGCTACACCTTC.

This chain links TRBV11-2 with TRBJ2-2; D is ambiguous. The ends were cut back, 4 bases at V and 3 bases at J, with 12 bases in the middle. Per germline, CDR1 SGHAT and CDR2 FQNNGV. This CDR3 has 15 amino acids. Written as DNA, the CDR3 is TGTGCCAGCAGCTCCTACGGACGAGACACCGGGGAGCTGTTTTTT. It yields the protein CASSSYGRDTGELFF.